This T cell receptor (beta chain) stems from a study of T cell responses to AZD1222 COVID-19 vaccine. Points from the study as a whole: A reported finding is that nearly half of spike-specific TCRs target unmutated variant regions. Only a handful of people who got AZD1222 tested seropositive at baseline.

This CDR3 is 12 amino acids long. After removal of 3 bases from V and 17 bases from J, the junction contained 8 bases not matched to a gene. Using immunoSEQ multiplex PCR, the repertoire was profiled, and TCRdb retains in-frame clones only, with some absent. The data contain approximately 140,000 clones, 90% of them singletons. About this clone itself: The target antigen is unknown.

The chain links TRBV12-3 or TRBV12-4 to TRBJ1-4; 8 bases are a match to TRBD1. This clonotype originated in an adult who received the AZD1222 COVID-19 vaccine. The specimen was peripheral blood, collected 28 days after the second AZD1222 dose. CDR3 region: CASSLDRVIRFF. CDR3 bases: TGTGCCAGCAGTTTGGACAGGGTTATAAGATTTTTT.